The sequence of this TCR beta chain was determined in a study of cytomegalovirus exposure and HLA in healthy donors. This clone was observed a handful of times. What it binds is unknown. Libraries were prepared by immunoSEQ multiplex PCR; TCRdb keeps only in-frame clonotypes and omits some of them. The table includes some 150,000 clones, about 89% detected once. The V gene lost 6 bases and the J gene lost 5 bases, with 13 bases spanning the gap. CDR3 length: 13 amino acids. Germline V gene lookup returns CDR1 MDHEN and CDR2 SYDVKM. Study outcomes and limitations: The listing of some 170 TCR beta chains classed them as cytomegalovirus-associated. Three CMV-associated chains were confirmed in vitro to be specific for CMV antigens.

The chain carries TRBV28 and TRBJ1-2; D might be TRBD1 (6 bases). The sample consisted of PBMCs. The receptor was isolated from a young woman in good health and CMV-seropositive. Here the CDR3 reads CASRSGTTYGYTF. CDR3 DNA sequence: TGTGCCAGCAGGTCCGGGACAACTTATGGCTACACCTTC.